This T cell receptor beta chain was sequenced for a study of Ad26.COV2.S vaccination and SARS-CoV-2 variants. Whole-study context: Participants got Ad26.COV2.S intramuscularly, once or twice 56 days apart.

There are 13 residues in the CDR3. Germline CDR1 is LNHNV and CDR2 is YYDKDF (reference sequence). V was pared by 5 bases and J by 6 bases, with 13 bases between. Using immunoSEQ multiplex PCR, the repertoire was profiled, and TCRdb retains in-frame clones only, with some absent. The sample has approximately 410,000 clones; around 89% are singletons. As for treatment: 15 to 20 received Ad26.COV2.S at low or high dose, single or two shots; 5 received placebo; per-sample allocation not given. All samples were drawn on day 63, counting from the first vaccine or placebo injection. The source of this sequence is a person aged 18-60 years who received the Ad26.COV2.S COVID-19 vaccine or a placebo. The genes are TRBV15 and TRBJ1-1; D unresolved. Sequenced material: peripheral blood, taken in a trial of Ad26.COV2.S vaccine versus placebo. The CDR3 loop is CATSRVGSSEAFF. CDR3 nucleotides: TGTGCCACCAGCCGGGTAGGAAGTTCTGAAGCTTTCTTT.